This T cell receptor beta chain was sequenced during a study of OX40 agonist ivuxolimab in advanced cancers. Whole-study context: An agonistic human IgG2 monoclonal antibody against OX40 (CD134) was given. Every 2 weeks, patients received ivuxolimab intravenously, dosed at 0.01 to 10 mg/kg. Melanoma, hepatocellular carcinoma, head and neck or renal cell cancer occurred in dose-escalation patients. Broader study findings: In the expanded peripheral T cells, antigen specificity was never determined.

Regarding this clone: Antigen: not known.

Generated by immunoSEQ multiplex PCR, the TCRdb table keeps only in-frame clones and is missing some. The sample has some 43,000 clones; more than 75% are singletons. The CDR3 runs 12 residues. J lost 6 bases, V lost 3 bases, and 2 bases had no gene match. Germline V gives CDR1 SGHDT, CDR2 YYEEEE. The rearrangement uses TRBV5-6 and TRBJ2-7; 8 positions agree with TRBD1. Sequencing was performed on CD4+ or CD8+ T cells sorted from blood, taken in a trial of the OX40 agonist ivuxolimab. This receptor was obtained from an adult with an advanced solid tumor such as melanoma, head and neck, liver or kidney cancer. CDR3 DNA sequence: TGTGCCAGCAGCTGGACAGGGATCGAGCAGTACTTC. Residues: CASSWTGIEQYF.